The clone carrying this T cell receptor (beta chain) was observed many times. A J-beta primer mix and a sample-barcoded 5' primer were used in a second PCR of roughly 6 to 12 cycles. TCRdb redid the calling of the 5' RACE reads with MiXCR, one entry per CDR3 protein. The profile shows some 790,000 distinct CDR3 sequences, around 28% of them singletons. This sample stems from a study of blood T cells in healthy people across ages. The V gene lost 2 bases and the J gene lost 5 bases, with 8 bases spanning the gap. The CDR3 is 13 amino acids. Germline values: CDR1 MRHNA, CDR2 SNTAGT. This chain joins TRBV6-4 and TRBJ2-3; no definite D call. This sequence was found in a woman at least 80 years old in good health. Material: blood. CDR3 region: CASSDAGRDTQYF. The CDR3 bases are TGTGCCAGCAGTGACGCAGGTAGAGATACGCAGTATTTT.